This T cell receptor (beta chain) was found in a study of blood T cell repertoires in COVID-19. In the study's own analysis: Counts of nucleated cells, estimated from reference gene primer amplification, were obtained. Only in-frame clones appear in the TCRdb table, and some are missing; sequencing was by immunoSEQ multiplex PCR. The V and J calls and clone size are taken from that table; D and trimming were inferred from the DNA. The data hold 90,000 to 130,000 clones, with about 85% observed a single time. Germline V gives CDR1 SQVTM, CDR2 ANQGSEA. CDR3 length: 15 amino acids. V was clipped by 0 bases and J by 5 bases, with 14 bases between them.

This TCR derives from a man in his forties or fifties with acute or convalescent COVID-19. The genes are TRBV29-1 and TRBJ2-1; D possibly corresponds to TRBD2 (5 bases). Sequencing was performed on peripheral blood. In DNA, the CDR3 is TGCAGCGTTGAAGATTCCGGGATCTCTAACAATGAGCAGTTCTTC. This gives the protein CSVEDSGISNNEQFF.